Presented here are 26 T cell receptor beta chains from one specimen sequenced in a study of shared clonotypes between healthy human individuals. Data came from immunoSEQ multiplex PCR; TCRdb stores just in-frame clones and leaves some out. The sample shows about 2.1 million clones, roughly 95% of them seen only once. Positively selected for CCR7, the CD45RO-negative cells used as naive CD8 cells excluded terminally differentiated effector memory CD45RA+ cells. Sequencing used naive CD8+ T cells from PBMCs. Every receptor here comes from a man aged 18-30 years in good health. Some clones in this sample may be carry-over from other donors' samples.

Only a few counts were recorded for this clone. The same CDR3 also results from other DNA sequences found in this sample. J is TRBJ2-7 and V is TRBV2; TRBD2 aligns across 9 bases. After removal of 0 bases from V and 1 base from J, the junction contained 7 bases not matched to a gene. This CDR3 region has 17 residues. Germline V CDR1 and CDR2: SNHLY, FYNNEI. The CDR3 loop reads CASSEAGTSGLSYEQYF. The CDR3 DNA sequence: TGTGCCAGCAGTGAAGCAGGAACTAGCGGGCTTTCCTACGAGCAGTACTTC.

V is TRBV6-5 and J is TRBJ2-3; D is unclear. The CDR3 has 10 residues. The germline gives CDR1 MNHEY, CDR2 SVGAGI. The CDR3 coding sequence is TGTGCTGTACACGCAGATACGCAGTATTTT. This translates into CAVHADTQYF.

V usage is TRBV5-1 and J usage is TRBJ1-2; D is undetermined. The CDR3 has 12 amino acids. Germline V gene lookup returns CDR1 SGHRS and CDR2 YFSETQ. V shed 1 base and J shed 9 bases, with 10 bases lying between them. This CDR3 is CASSLSRESYTF. CDR3 nucleotides: TGCGCCAGCAGCTTGTCGCGGGAAAGCTACACCTTC.

This chain links TRBV2 with TRBJ2-1; maybe TRBD2 (5 bases). There are 16 residues in the CDR3. Germline loops: CDR1 SNHLY, CDR2 FYNNEI. V lost 7 bases, J lost 1 base, and 17 bases lay in between. The CDR3 here is CASTEGYRSSYNEQFF. The CDR3 DNA reads TGTGCCAGCACCGAGGGCTACCGTAGTTCCTACAATGAGCAGTTCTTC. The variable domain in full, completed from reference TRBV2 and TRBJ2-1, reads EPEVTQTPSHQVTQMGQEVILRCVPISNHLYFYWYRQILGQKVEFLVSFYNNEISEKSEIFDDQFSVERPDGSNFTLKIRSTKLEDSAMYFCASTEGYRSSYNEQFFGPGTRLTVL.

This sequence joins TRBV11-2 and TRBJ2-5; possible D gene TRBD1, 5 bases. The CDR3 runs 15 residues. Germline CDR1 and CDR2: SGHAT and FQNNGV. With 1 base removed from V and 4 bases from J, the gap between germline ends came to 13 bases. CDR3 nucleotides: TGTGCCAGCAGCTTAGGTAACAGGTTCCGAGAGACCCAGTACTTC. Translation: CASSLGNRFRETQYF.

This chain connects TRBV9 to TRBJ2-5; 8 bases are a match to TRBD2. The CDR3 spans 16 residues. With V trimmed by 0 bases and J by 4 bases, 8 bases remained unmatched. CDR1 is SGDLS and CDR2 is YYNGEE in the germline V gene. CDR3 sequence reads: CASSVGVAGSRETQYF. The DNA for the CDR3 is TGTGCCAGCAGCGTAGGGGTAGCGGGATCCCGAGAGACCCAGTACTTC.

V and J are TRBV7-9 and TRBJ1-2, with D unresolved. Germline V lookup: CDR1 SEHNR, CDR2 FQNEAQ (reference sequence). V lost 3 bases, J lost 2 bases, and 7 bases lay in between. The CDR3 length is 13 residues. This CDR3 reads CASSFSENYGYTF. The CDR3, as DNA: TGTGCCAGCAGCTTTTCAGAGAACTATGGCTACACCTTC.

This chain joins TRBV27 and TRBJ1-2; D not certain. The germline V gene encodes CDR1 MNHEY and CDR2 SMNVEV (reference sequence). V lost 7 bases to trimming and J lost 7 bases, with 10 bases between them. This CDR3 is 11 amino acids long. The DNA of the CDR3 is TGTGCCAGCACCTCGGGCTCTGGCTACACCTTC. This gives the protein CASTSGSGYTF.

V gene TRBV7-9 combines with J gene TRBJ2-7, with D perhaps assigned TRBD1 or TRBD2 (6 bases each). The CDR3 totals 15 residues. Germline CDR1 and CDR2: SEHNR and FQNEAQ (reference sequence). V was shortened by 4 bases and J by 2 bases, with 15 bases between the two germline ends. CDR3 region: CASSSDTGRPYEQYF. The CDR3, as DNA: TGTGCCAGCAGCTCAGATACAGGGAGGCCCTACGAGCAGTACTTC.

This clone was recorded only once. The J gene is TRBJ1-1, the V gene TRBV9; the match to TRBD1 covers 10 bases. The ends lost 3 bases at V and 5 bases at J; junction bases unmatched: 4. This CDR3 region has 14 residues. Germline V gene lookup returns CDR1 SGDLS and CDR2 YYNGEE. The CDR3 protein is CASSGQGAETEAFF. CDR3 coding DNA: TGTGCCAGCAGCGGACAGGGGGCCGAAACTGAAGCTTTCTTT.

CDR3 region: CASSFSFGLARTYNEQFF. CDR3 nucleotides: TGTGCCAGCAGCTTCAGCTTCGGACTAGCGAGAACTTACAATGAGCAGTTCTTC. This rearrangement joins TRBV7-9 to TRBJ2-1, with TRBD2 matching over 9 bases. The V and J ends lost 3 bases and 4 bases, in that order; junction bases with no gene match: 13. Germline V gives CDR1 SEHNR, CDR2 FQNEAQ (reference sequence). CDR3 length: 18 amino acids.

The chain has TRBV27 and TRBJ1-1, with D possibly matching TRBD1 (5 bases). Germline V gene sequence: CDR1 MNHEY, CDR2 SMNVEV (reference sequence). CDR3 length: 14 amino acids. The V end lost 5 bases, the J end lost 6 bases, and 16 bases lay between the germline ends. In nucleotides, the CDR3 is TGTGCCAGCAGTCCTGGGGGGTTGTTTTCTGAAGCTTTCTTT. Amino acids: CASSPGGLFSEAFF.

This rearrangement joins TRBV7-8 to TRBJ2-7; the D gene is possibly TRBD2 (6 bases). V dropped 1 base and J dropped 7 bases, with 11 bases sitting between them. This CDR3 region has 13 residues. The germline gives CDR1 SGHVS, CDR2 FQNEAQ. The CDR3 coding sequence is TGTGCCAGCAGCTTAGTAGGTAGCGGTGAGCAGTACTTC. Amino acid sequence: CASSLVGSGEQYF.

The chain has TRBV7-9 and TRBJ2-2, with TRBD2 matching over 8 bases. Germline V gene data show CDR1 as SEHNR and CDR2 as FQNEAQ (reference sequence). V trimming: 5 bases; J trimming: 6 bases; junction bases outside the gene matches: 8. The CDR3 covers 15 residues. CDR3 sequence: CASSPRGGLSGELFF. CDR3 nucleotide sequence: TGTGCCAGCAGCCCCCGGGGGGGCCTTTCCGGGGAGCTGTTTTTT.

The J gene is TRBJ2-1, the V gene TRBV4-3, with 13 nucleotides matching TRBD2. Germline V gene data show CDR1 as LGHNA and CDR2 as YSLEER. The CDR3 consists of 17 residues. V trimming: 1 base; J trimming: 9 bases; junction bases outside the gene matches: 9. The CDR3 nucleotides read TGCGCCAGCAGCCAAGTCCTAGGACTAGCGGGAGCCGGTGAGCAGTTCTTC. It yields the protein CASSQVLGLAGAGEQFF.

This chain joins TRBV5-6 and TRBJ2-3; 9 bases are a match to TRBD1. The germline CDR1 and CDR2 sequences are SGHDT and YYEEEE. The CDR3 sequence is 16 residues long. V lost 0 bases and J lost 5; bases outside the gene matches: 7. CDR3 protein: CASSLGDRVDVDTQYF. The CDR3 DNA is TGTGCCAGCAGCTTGGGGGACAGGGTGGATGTAGATACGCAGTATTTT.

A remark on this clone: Other DNA variants within this sample encode the same CDR3. V usage is TRBV6-1 and J usage is TRBJ1-2; 8 nucleotides match TRBD1. This CDR3 contains 14 residues. In germline, CDR1 is MNHNS, CDR2 SASEGT. The trim removed 6 bases at V and 4 bases at J, leaving 7 bases unmatched. CDR3 region: CASSEDRVFYGYTF. The CDR3 DNA sequence: TGTGCCAGCAGCGAGGACAGGGTATTCTATGGCTACACCTTC.

The chain carries TRBV19 and TRBJ2-1; D may be TRBD2 (6 bases). Germline CDR1 reads LNHDA; CDR2 reads SQIVND (reference sequence). The germline V and J ends were trimmed by 5 bases and 4 bases, with 12 bases remaining between them. There are 14 residues in the CDR3. CDR3 region: CASSLLGGYNEQFF. As DNA, the CDR3 is TGTGCCAGTAGTCTGCTCGGGGGATACAATGAGCAGTTCTTC. The variable domain in full, with the rest retrieved from reference TRBV19 and TRBJ2-1, is DGGITQSPKYLFRKEGQNVTLSCEQNLNHDAMYWYRQDPGQGLRLIYYSQIVNDFQKGDIAEGYSVSREKKESFPLTVTSAQKNPTAFYLCASSLLGGYNEQFFGPGTRLTVL.

This clone was counted once. Distinct nucleotide sequences in the sample also encode this CDR3. This chain joins TRBV5-6 and TRBJ1-1; D might be TRBD1 (6 bases). Looked up from germline, CDR1 is SGHDT and CDR2 is YYEEEE. Trimming pared 2 bases from V and 2 bases from J, leaving 7 bases between. The CDR3 has 13 residues. For the CDR3, the DNA is TGTGCCAGCAGCTTACAGGGTAACACTGAAGCTTTCTTT. Its translation is CASSLQGNTEAFF.

The chain joins TRBV2 to TRBJ1-2; D is ambiguous. V gave up 8 bases and J gave up 5 bases, with 15 bases separating them. Per the germline V gene, CDR1 is SNHLY and CDR2 is FYNNEI. This CDR3 spans 13 amino acids. The CDR3 here is CASDWPGGYGYTF. DNA of the CDR3: TGTGCCAGCGATTGGCCGGGAGGGTATGGCTACACCTTC.

The rearrangement links TRBV6-1 to TRBJ2-1, with no clear D. CDR3 length equals 17 residues. CDR1 is MNHNS, CDR2 SASEGT, per germline. Trimming took 4 bases from V and 1 from J, leaving 17 bases between them. This CDR3 is CASSGLLQGPSYNEQFF. Here the CDR3 DNA reads TGTGCCAGCAGTGGACTCCTTCAAGGCCCGTCCTACAATGAGCAGTTCTTC.

The CDR3 coding sequence is TGTGCCAGCAGCCGACGGGACCCCAGGAGCGGGGAGCTGTTTTTT. It is translated as CASSRRDPRSGELFF. V gene TRBV14 combines with J gene TRBJ2-2; perhaps D is TRBD1 or TRBD2 (5 bases each). The CDR3 loop spans 15 amino acids. Germline CDR1 and CDR2: SGHDN and FVKESK. Trimming left V 4 bases short and J 7 bases short, with 16 bases between. Based on the CDR3 plus reference TRBV14 and TRBJ2-2, the full variable domain is EAGVTQFPSHSVIEKGQTVTLRCDPISGHDNLYWYRRVMGKEIKFLLHFVKESKQDESGMPNNRFLAERTGGTYSTLKVQPAELEDSGVYFCASSRRDPRSGELFFGEGSRLTVL.

J is TRBJ1-4 and V is TRBV7-6; TRBD1 is a possible D gene (5 bases). Germline assignment: CDR1 SGHVS and CDR2 FNYEAQ. The CDR3 contains 14 residues. V gave up 4 bases and J gave up 1 base, with 7 bases separating them. The CDR3 DNA reads as TGTGCCAGCAGCTATCAGGGAACTAATGAAAAACTGTTTTTT. Translating gives CASSYQGTNEKLFF.

The rearrangement links TRBV6-5 to TRBJ2-1, with TRBD2 matching over 10 bases. With V trimmed by 2 bases and J by 3 bases, 1 base remained unmatched. This CDR3 has 15 amino acids. Germline V gene data show CDR1 as MNHEY and CDR2 as SVGAGI. In DNA form, the CDR3 reads TGTGCCAGCAGTTACGGGACTAGCGACTACAATGAGCAGTTCTTC. It encodes CASSYGTSDYNEQFF.

CDR3 amino acids: CASSGGAGLNYEQYF. DNA of the CDR3: TGTGCCAGCAGTGGGGGGGCAGGCCTGAACTACGAGCAGTACTTC. The V call is TRBV2, the J call TRBJ2-7; D tentatively fits TRBD1 or TRBD2 (6 bases each). The ends were cut back, 4 bases at V and 3 bases at J, with 16 bases in the middle. This CDR3 contains 15 residues. In germline, CDR1 is SNHLY, CDR2 FYNNEI.

V and J are TRBV4-3 and TRBJ2-1, with a tentative D call TRBD2 (5 bases). Germline V gene data show CDR1 as LGHNA and CDR2 as YSLEER. Trimming took off 3 bases at V and 10 bases at J, with 13 bases between the two ends. CDR3 length equals 13 residues. In nucleotides, the CDR3 is TGCGCCAGCAGCCACCTAGCCCAAACCGAGCAGTTCTTC. Protein sequence: CASSHLAQTEQFF.